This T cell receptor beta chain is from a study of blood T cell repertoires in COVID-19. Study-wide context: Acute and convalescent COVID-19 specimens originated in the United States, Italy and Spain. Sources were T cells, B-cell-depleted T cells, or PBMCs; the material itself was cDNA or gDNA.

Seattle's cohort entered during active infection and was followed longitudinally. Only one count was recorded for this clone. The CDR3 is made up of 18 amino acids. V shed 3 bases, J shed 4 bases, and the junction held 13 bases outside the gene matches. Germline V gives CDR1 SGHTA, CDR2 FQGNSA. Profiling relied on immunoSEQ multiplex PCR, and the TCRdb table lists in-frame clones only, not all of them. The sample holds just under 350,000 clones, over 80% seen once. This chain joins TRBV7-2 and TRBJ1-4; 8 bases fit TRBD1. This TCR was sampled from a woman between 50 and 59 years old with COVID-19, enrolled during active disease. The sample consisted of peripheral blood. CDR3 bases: TGTGCCAGCAGCTTTCAAATCTGGACAGGGCGAGGTAATGAAAAACTGTTTTTT. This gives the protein CASSFQIWTGRGNEKLFF.